This T cell receptor (beta chain) is from a study of technical replicates of blood from four donors. The V gene end was trimmed by 6 bases and the J gene end by 4 bases; junction bases not matched to a gene: 12. Germline V gives CDR1 SQVTM, CDR2 ANQGSEA. The CDR3 runs to 18 residues. Profiled with immunoSEQ multiplex PCR; TCRdb holds only in-frame clones, not every one. The profile shows more than 80,000 clones, 95% to 97% of them singletons. Sequenced input: T cells isolated from PBMCs. This TCR was recovered from a human donor in good health. The gene calls are TRBV29-1 and TRBJ2-1; the match to TRBD2 covers 16 bases. The CDR3 loop is CSVPPGLAGGFQYNEQFF. The DNA for the CDR3 is TGCAGCGTGCCCCCGGGACTAGCGGGAGGGTTTCAGTACAATGAGCAGTTCTTC.